These T cell receptor beta chains were read from a single sample in a study of Ad26.COV2.S vaccination and SARS-CoV-2 variants. The protocol was immunoSEQ multiplex PCR, while the TCRdb copy is restricted to in-frame clones and leaves out a portion. The table has a few hundred thousand clones, 83% seen once. This specimen consisted of peripheral blood, obtained in a trial of Ad26.COV2.S vaccine versus placebo. The source is a person aged 18-60 years who received the Ad26.COV2.S COVID-19 vaccine or a placebo. The CDR3 runs from the conserved cysteine through the conserved F or W. A D gene is named only where the DNA matches it firmly. Where a row states a size, it is once, few, many or the class of an expanded clone; other rows omit it.

once | - | TRBJ1-1 | TRBV11-2 | TGTGCCAGCAGCTTAGATCGACGGGTTTACTTCACTGAAGCTTTCTTT | CASSLDRRVYFTEAFF
- | - | TRBJ1-1 | TRBV30 | TGTGCCTGGAGTGTACAGTGGGGAGGGGAGCGATATGAAGCTTTCTTT | CAWSVQWGGERYEAFF
once | TRBD1 | TRBJ1-6 | TRBV9 | TGTGCCAGCAGCACGGGACAGGGAATTATAAATTCACCCCTCCACTTT | CASSTGQGIINSPLHF
- | - | TRBJ2-1 | TRBV7-3 | TGTGCCAGCAGCTCTGACCACAATGAGCAGTTCTTC | CASSSDHNEQFF
- | - | TRBJ2-5 | TRBV7-8 | TGTGCCAGCAGCCGAGGGGGACTACGACAAGAGACCCAGTACTTC | CASSRGGLRQETQYF
- | - | TRBJ2-3 | TRBV2 | TGTGCCAGCAGTGACGGGGGCAGGGGGGTTTTT | CASSDGGRGVF
- | TRBD1 | TRBJ1-5 | TRBV18 | TGTGCCAGCTCACCACGGGGTGACAGGGAATCCCAGCATTTT | CASSPRGDRESQHF
- | TRBD1 | TRBJ2-2 | TRBV5-1 | TGCGCCAGCAGCATTACCGGGACAGGGGGCCACACCGGGGAGCTGTTTTTT | CASSITGTGGHTGELFF
- | - | TRBJ2-3 | TRBV5-4 | TGTGCCAGCAGCCCCTCTTCGGACACCACAGATACGCAGTATTTT | CASSPSSDTTDTQYF
- | - | TRBJ2-7 | TRBV2 | TGTGCCAGCAGTGAAGCGGGCCTCGCCGGGACTCCATTTTACGAGCAGTACTTC | CASSEAGLAGTPFYEQYF
few | TRBD1 | TRBJ1-4 | TRBV7-6 | TGTGCCAGCAGCTCGCCCCGGGACAGGGGTGAAAAACTGTTTTTT | CASSSPRDRGEKLFF
- | - | TRBJ2-5 | TRBV9 | TGTGCCAGCAGCGTGTTTGCGGGTCTCCAAGAGACCCAGTACTTC | CASSVFAGLQETQYF
- | TRBD2 | TRBJ2-7 | TRBV2 | TGTGCCAGCAGTGGGATAAGCGGGAGAGGCGAGCAGTACTTC | CASSGISGRGEQYF
- | - | TRBJ2-1 | TRBV5-4 | TGTGCCAGCAGCGGACAAACTACCTACAATGAGCAGTTCTTC | CASSGQTTYNEQFF
- | TRBD2 | TRBJ2-4 | TRBV3-1/TRBV3-2 | TGTGCCAGCAGCCAAGTTGGGTCCGGGACTAGCGACTTTCAGTACTTC | CASSQVGSGTSDFQYF
- | - | TRBJ2-3 | TRBV24-1 | TGTGCCACCAGTGACACGCCAGATACGCAGTATTTT | CATSDTPDTQYF
- | - | TRBJ2-7 | TRBV13 | TGTGCCAGCAGCTTAGGCCTAAACCGGCAGACCTACGAGCAGTACTTC | CASSLGLNRQTYEQYF
- | - | TRBJ1-1 | TRBV7-3 | TGTGCCAGCAGCCTGGACAGGAACACTGAAGCTTTCTTT | CASSLDRNTEAFF
- | TRBD2 | TRBJ2-1 | TRBV2 | TGTGCCAGCAAAACTAGCGCATCCTACAATGAGCAGTTCTTC | CASKTSASYNEQFF
- | - | TRBJ1-1 | TRBV18 | TGTGCCAGCTCACCACTTGTTGAGCGCAGCACTGAAGCTTTCTTT | CASSPLVERSTEAFF
- | - | TRBJ2-7 | TRBV4-2 | TGTGCCAGCAGCCAAGATAAGCCCCCCTACGAGCAGTACTTC | CASSQDKPPYEQYF
- | - | TRBJ2-2 | TRBV7-2 | TGTGCCAGCAGCTTGGGAACCGGGGAGCTGTTTTTT | CASSLGTGELFF
- | - | TRBJ2-1 | TRBV12-3/TRBV12-4 | TGTGCCAGCAGTTTCGGCCAGCCCAATGAGCAGTTCTTC | CASSFGQPNEQFF
- | TRBD2 | TRBJ2-3 | TRBV6-5 | TGTGCCAGCCGAAGCGGGGGGGCGCTCACAGATACGCAGTATTTT | CASRSGGALTDTQYF
- | - | TRBJ1-4 | TRBV27 | TGTGCCAGCAGTTCTACAGGGTTGACAACTAATGAAAAACTGTTTTTT | CASSSTGLTTNEKLFF
- | - | TRBJ2-1 | TRBV19 | TGTGCCAGTAGTCGAAGGGGGGGAGAGCCCTACAATGAGCAGTTCTTC | CASSRRGGEPYNEQFF
few | - | TRBJ2-7 | TRBV29-1 | TGCAGCGCTACCCTTACCTACGAGCAGTACTTC | CSATLTYEQYF